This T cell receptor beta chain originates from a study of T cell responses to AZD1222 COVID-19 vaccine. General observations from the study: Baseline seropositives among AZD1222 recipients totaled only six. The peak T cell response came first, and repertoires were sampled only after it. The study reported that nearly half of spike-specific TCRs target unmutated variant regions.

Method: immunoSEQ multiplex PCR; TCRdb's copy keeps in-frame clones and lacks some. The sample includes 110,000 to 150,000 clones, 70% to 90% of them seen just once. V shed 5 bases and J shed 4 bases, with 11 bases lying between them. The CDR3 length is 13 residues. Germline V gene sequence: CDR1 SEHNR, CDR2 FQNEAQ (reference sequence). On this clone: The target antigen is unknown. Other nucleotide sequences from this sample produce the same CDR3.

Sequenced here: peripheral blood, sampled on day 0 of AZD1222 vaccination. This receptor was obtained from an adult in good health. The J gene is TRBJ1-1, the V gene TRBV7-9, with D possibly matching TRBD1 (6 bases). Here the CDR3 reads CASSPQGGTEAFF. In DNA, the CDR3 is TGTGCCAGCAGCCCCCAAGGGGGCACTGAAGCTTTCTTT.